A single TCR beta chain is shown here with its context. Time point specified: after dendritic cell vaccination, including at tumor progression/relapse. The data originate from a study of glioma-infiltrating T cells after dendritic cell vaccination. For the study at large: The vaccine used monocyte-derived dendritic cells pulsed overnight with autologous tumor lysate.

Up to about 2 ug genomic DNA was used for TCRB CDR3 amplification. Clones were read by immunoSEQ multiplex PCR, and TCRdb kept only the in-frame ones, dropping some. The repertoire holds tens of thousands of clones, with around 83% as singletons. The receptor was isolated from a human donor with glioblastoma. The source material was blood, sampled after dendritic cell vaccination.

CDR3 amino acids: CAWSVGALNQPQHF. The CDR3 region has the DNA TGTGCCTGGAGTGTAGGGGCTCTTAATCAGCCCCAGCATTTT. J is TRBJ1-5 and V is TRBV30; TRBD1 is a possible D gene (5 bases). The V gene's germline CDR1 is GTSNPN and CDR2 SVGIG (reference sequence). Trimming cost V 0 bases and J 4 bases, with 10 bases left between them. The CDR3 loop spans 14 amino acids.